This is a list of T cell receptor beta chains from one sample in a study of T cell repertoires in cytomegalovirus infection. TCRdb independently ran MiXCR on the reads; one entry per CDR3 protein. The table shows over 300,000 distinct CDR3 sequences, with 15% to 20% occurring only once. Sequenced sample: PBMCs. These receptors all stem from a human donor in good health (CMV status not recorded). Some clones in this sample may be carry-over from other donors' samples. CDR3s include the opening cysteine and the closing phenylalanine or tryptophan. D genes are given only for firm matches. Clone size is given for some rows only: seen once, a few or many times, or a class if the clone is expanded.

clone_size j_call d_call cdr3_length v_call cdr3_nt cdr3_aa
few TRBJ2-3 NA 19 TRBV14 TGTGCCAGCAGCCAAGATCCCCTGGGCAGGGAAGAGAGCACAGATACGCAGTATTTT CASSQDPLGREESTDTQYF
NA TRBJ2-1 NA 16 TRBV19 TGTGCCAGTAGTTCAGGAATGGGAGCAGGGCATTCTGAGCAGTTCTTC CASSSGMGAGHSEQFF
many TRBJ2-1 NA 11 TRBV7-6 TGTGCCAGCAGATTAATAGATGAGCAGTTCTTC CASRLIDEQFF
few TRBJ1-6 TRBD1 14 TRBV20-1 TGCAGTGCTAGTCAGCGGACAGGGACTTCACCCCTCCACTTT CSASQRTGTSPLHF
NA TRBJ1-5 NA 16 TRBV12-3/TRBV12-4 TGTGCCAGCAGTTTAGGGTTGGGGTTCGGCAATCAGCCCCAGCATTTT CASSLGLGFGNQPQHF
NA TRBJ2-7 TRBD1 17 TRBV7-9 TGTGCCAGCAGCCATCATAGGGGGCAGCTCAGCTCCTACGAGCAGTACTTC CASSHHRGQLSSYEQYF
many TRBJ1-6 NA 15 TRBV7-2 TGTGCCAGCAGCTTAGCCGCGATTCTGGGTTCACCCCTCCACTTT CASSLAAILGSPLHF
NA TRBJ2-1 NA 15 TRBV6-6 TGTGCCAGCAGTTACGAGCAGGGCGCCTACAATGAGCAGTTCTTC CASSYEQGAYNEQFF
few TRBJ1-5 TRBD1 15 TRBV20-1 TGCAGTGCTACTGGGACAGGTTACACTAATCAGCCCCAGCATTTT CSATGTGYTNQPQHF
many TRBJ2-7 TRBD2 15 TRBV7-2 TGTGCCAGCAGGAAACTAAGCGGGGGGGCCCCTGAGCAGTACTTC CASRKLSGGAPEQYF
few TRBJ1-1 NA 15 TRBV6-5 TGTGCCAGCAGTTACTCGGGCCAGGGGAACACTGAAGCTTTCTTT CASSYSGQGNTEAFF
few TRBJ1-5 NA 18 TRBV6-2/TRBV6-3 TGTGCCAGCAGCCAAGGCGCCGGGGGGGCGGGAGTCCATCAGCCCCAGCATTTT CASSQGAGGAGVHQPQHF
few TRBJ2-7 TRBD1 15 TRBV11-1 TGTGCCAGCAGCCCTGCCGGGACAGCCGCCTACGAGCAGTACTTC CASSPAGTAAYEQYF
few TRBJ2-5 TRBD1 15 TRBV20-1 TGCAGTGCTAGGGAGCGGGACAGGGCCTGGGAGACCCAGTACTTC CSARERDRAWETQYF
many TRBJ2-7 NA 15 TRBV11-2 TGTGCCAGCAGCCCCGCGGTTGGGAGGCATTACGAGCAGTACTTC CASSPAVGRHYEQYF
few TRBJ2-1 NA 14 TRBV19 TGTGCCAGTAGTATAGACGGGGCAGGGAATGAGCAGTTCTTC CASSIDGAGNEQFF
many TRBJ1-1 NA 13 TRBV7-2 TGTGCCAGCAGCTTAGTTGACAGAACTGAAGCTTTCTTT CASSLVDRTEAFF
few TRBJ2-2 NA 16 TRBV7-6 TGTGCCAGCAGCATCCAGGCAGGGGCTCAAACCGGGGAGCTGTTTTTT CASSIQAGAQTGELFF
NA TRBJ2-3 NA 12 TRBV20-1 TGCAGTGCTCCTTTTTATCCAGATACGCAGTATTTT CSAPFYPDTQYF
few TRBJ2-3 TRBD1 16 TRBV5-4 TGTGCCAGCAGCTTCTTCGGGACAGGGCGCACAGATACGCAGTATTTT CASSFFGTGRTDTQYF
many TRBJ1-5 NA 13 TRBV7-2 TGTGCCAGCAGCTTAGATGTCGGGCAGCCCCAGCATTTT CASSLDVGQPQHF
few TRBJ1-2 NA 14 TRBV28 TGTGCCAGCAGTTTATATTTCTATAGGGGTGGCTACACCTTC CASSLYFYRGGYTF
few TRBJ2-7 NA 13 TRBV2 TGTGCCAGCAGGGCCGTACTTGCCTACGAGCAGTACTTC CASRAVLAYEQYF
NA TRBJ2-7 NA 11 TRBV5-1 TGCGCCAGCAGCGGGGAATACGAGCAGTACTTC CASSGEYEQYF
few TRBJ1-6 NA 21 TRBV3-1 TGTGCCAGCAGCCTACAACGATCCTGGCAGGGTGGAAGCTCCTATAATTCACCCCTCCACTTT CASSLQRSWQGGSSYNSPLHF
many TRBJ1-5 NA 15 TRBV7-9 TGTGCCAGCAGCCCCCTCGGAGGAGGGGATCAGCCCCAGCATTTT CASSPLGGGDQPQHF
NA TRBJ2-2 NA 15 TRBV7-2 TGTGCCAGCAGCTTTAAGCCTAGCGACACCGGGGAGCTGTTTTTT CASSFKPSDTGELFF
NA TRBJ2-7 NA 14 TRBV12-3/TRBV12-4 TGTGCCAGCAGTCCTGATACAGGGAACTACGAGCAGTACTTC CASSPDTGNYEQYF